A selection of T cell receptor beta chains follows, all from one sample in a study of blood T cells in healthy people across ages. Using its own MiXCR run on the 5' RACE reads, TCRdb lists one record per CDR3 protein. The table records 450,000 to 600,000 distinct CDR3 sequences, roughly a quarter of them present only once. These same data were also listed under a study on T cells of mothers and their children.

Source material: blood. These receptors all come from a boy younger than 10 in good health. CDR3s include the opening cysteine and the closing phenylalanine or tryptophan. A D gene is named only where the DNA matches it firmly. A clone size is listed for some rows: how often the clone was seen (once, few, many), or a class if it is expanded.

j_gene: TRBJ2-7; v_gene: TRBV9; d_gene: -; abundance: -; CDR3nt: TGTGCCAGCAGCGTAGAGGCGGGTACGCAACAGTACTTC; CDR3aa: CASSVEAGTQQYF
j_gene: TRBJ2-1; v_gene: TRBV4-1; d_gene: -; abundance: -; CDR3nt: TGCGCCAGCAGCCAACAGGAGAAAGGGGGGGCTTTGCAGTTCTTC; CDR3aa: CASSQQEKGGALQFF
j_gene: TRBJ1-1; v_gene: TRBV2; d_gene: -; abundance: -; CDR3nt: TGTGCCAGCAGTGAAAGGCGGGCGACGGCTTTCTTT; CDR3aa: CASSERRATAFF
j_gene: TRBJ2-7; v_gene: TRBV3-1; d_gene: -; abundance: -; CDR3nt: TGTGCCAGCAGCCAAGATTGGACAGAGCAGTACTTC; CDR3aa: CASSQDWTEQYF
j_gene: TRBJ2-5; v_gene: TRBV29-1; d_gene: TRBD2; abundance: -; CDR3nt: TGCAGCGCTGGGACTAGCGGGGTTAAAGAGCAGTACTTC; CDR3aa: CSAGTSGVKEQYF
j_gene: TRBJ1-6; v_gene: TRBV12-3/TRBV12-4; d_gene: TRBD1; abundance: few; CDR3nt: TGTGCCAGCAGCGGGACAGATAATTCACCCCTCCACTTT; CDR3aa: CASSGTDNSPLHF
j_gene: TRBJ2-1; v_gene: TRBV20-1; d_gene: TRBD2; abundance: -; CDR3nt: TGCAGTGCGCGGGCTAGCGGGATCCGTGAGCAGTTCTTC; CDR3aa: CSARASGIREQFF
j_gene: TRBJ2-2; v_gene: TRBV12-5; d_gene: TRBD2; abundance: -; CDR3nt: TGTGCTAGTGATCGTACACTAGCGGGAGACCTCCTCAACACCGGGGAGCTGTTTTTT; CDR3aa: CASDRTLAGDLLNTGELFF
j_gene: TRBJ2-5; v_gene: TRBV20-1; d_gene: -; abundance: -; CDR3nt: TGCAGTGCTAGCCGAACAAGGCGGCAAGAGACCCAGTACTTC; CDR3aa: CSASRTRRQETQYF
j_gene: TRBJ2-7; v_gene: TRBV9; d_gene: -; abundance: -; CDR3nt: TGTGCCAGCACTCTGACCCGGGACATATACGAGCAGTACTTC; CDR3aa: CASTLTRDIYEQYF
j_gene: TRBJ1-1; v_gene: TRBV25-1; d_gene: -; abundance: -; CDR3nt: TGTGCCAGCAAGAACCCGGGGCGAAACACTGAAGCTTTCTTT; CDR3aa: CASKNPGRNTEAFF
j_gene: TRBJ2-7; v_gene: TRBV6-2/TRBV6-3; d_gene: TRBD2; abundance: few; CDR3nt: TGTGCCAGCAGTTACGACCCGACTAGCGGGAGCTCCTACGAGCAGTACTTC; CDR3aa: CASSYDPTSGSSYEQYF
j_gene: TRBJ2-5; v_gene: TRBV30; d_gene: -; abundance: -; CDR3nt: TGTGCCTGGAGTCCCGGATGGGAGACCCAGTACTTC; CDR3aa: CAWSPGWETQYF
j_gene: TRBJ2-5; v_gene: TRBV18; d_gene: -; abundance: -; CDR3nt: TGTGCCAGCTCTCAAACCCAGAGGGAGACCCAGTACTTC; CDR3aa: CASSQTQRETQYF
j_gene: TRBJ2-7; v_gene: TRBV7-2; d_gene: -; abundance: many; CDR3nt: TGTGCCAGCAGCCCTGAATTCTCGGGTTACGAGCAGTACTTC; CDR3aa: CASSPEFSGYEQYF
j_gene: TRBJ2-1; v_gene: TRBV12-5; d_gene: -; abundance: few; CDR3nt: TGTGCTAGTGCCCTGGGGAGCGGATCCTACAATGAGCAGTTCTTC; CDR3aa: CASALGSGSYNEQFF
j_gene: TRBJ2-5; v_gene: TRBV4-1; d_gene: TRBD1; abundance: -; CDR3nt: TGCGCCAGCAGCCAAGGGACAGGGTATCGGGAGACCCAGTACTTC; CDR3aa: CASSQGTGYRETQYF
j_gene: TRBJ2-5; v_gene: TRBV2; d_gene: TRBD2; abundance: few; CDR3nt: TGTGCCAGCAGCGTAGGACTAGCGGGAGAGTGGGAGACCCAGTACTTC; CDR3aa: CASSVGLAGEWETQYF
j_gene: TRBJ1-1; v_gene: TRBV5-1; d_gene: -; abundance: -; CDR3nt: TGCGCCAGCAGCTCCGGAGGACACCAGGGGACTGAAGCTTTCTTT; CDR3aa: CASSSGGHQGTEAFF
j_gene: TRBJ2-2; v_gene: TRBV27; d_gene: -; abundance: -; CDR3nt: TGTGCCAGCAGACAGGGTCAGAACACCGGGGAGCTGTTTTTT; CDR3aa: CASRQGQNTGELFF
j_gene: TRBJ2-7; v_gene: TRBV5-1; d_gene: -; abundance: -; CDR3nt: TGCGCCAGCAGCCGCTGGACGGAGACCTACGAGCAGTACTTC; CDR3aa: CASSRWTETYEQYF
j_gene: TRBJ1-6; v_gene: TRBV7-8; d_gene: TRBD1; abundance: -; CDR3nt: TGTGCCAGCAGCTTAGGCGACAGGGTCAATTCACCCCTCCACTTT; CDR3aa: CASSLGDRVNSPLHF
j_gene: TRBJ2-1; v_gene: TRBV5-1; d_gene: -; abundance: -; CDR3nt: TGCGCCAGCACGGAGGAGGGCGCTGCCTACAATGAGCAGTTCTTC; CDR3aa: CASTEEGAAYNEQFF
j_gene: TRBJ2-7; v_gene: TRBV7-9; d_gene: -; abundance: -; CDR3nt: TGTGCCAGCAGCCTTGGTCAAGGGGCTGTCGAGCAGTACTTC; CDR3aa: CASSLGQGAVEQYF
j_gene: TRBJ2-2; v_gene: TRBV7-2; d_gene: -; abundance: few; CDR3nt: TGTGCCAGCAGCTTAGAGCTAGTAACCGGGGAGCTGTTTTTT; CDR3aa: CASSLELVTGELFF
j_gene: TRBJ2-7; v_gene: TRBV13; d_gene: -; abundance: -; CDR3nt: TGTGCCAGCAGCACGACAGGACTAACCTACGAGCAGTACTTC; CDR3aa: CASSTTGLTYEQYF
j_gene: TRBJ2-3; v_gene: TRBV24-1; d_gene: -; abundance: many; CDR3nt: TGTGCCACCAGTGACAGGGGAACGCAGTATTTT; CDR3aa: CATSDRGTQYF
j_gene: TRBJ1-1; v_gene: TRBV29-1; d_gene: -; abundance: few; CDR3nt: TGCAGCGCTGTAACAGGGAGGGCTGAAGCTTTCTTT; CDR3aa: CSAVTGRAEAFF
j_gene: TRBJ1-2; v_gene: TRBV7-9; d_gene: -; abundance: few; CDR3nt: TGTGCCAGCAGCTCCGGGATTTATAACTATGGCTACACCTTC; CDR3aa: CASSSGIYNYGYTF
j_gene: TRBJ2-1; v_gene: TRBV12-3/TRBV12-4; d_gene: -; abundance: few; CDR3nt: TGTGCCAGCAGTTCACCGGGGAGGCATGTCTACAATGAGCAGTTCTTC; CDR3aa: CASSSPGRHVYNEQFF
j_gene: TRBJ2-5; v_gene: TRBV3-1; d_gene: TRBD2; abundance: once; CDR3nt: TGTGCCAGCAGCCTCGGGACTAGCGGTGAGGCAGAGACCCAGTACTTC; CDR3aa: CASSLGTSGEAETQYF
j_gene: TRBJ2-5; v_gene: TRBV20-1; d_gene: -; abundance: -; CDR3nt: TGCAGTGCTAGAGTGTCGGGGGTGAATCAAGAGACCCAGTACTTC; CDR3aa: CSARVSGVNQETQYF
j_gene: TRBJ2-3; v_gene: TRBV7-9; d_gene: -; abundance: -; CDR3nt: TGTGCCAGCAGCCATACCAGCTCTAGCACAGATACGCAGTATTTT; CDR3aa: CASSHTSSSTDTQYF
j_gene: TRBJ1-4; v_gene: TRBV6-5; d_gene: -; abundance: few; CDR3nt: TGTGCCAGCAGTCCCACTCCCAATGAAGAACTGTTTTTT; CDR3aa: CASSPTPNEELFF
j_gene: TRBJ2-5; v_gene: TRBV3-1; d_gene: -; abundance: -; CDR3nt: TGTGCCAGCAGCCAAGGTCGGGGCGGGGAGACCCAGTACTTC; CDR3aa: CASSQGRGGETQYF
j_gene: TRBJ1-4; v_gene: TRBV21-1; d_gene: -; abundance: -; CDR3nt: TGTGCCAGTCAGCAGTGGCAGGGTAATGAAAAACTGTTTTTT; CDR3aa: CASQQWQGNEKLFF
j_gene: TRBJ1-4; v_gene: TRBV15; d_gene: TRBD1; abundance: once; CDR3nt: TGTGCCACTAGCGGAGGGGGCAGCCGATCCTTAACTAATGAAAAACTGTTTTTT; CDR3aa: CATSGGGSRSLTNEKLFF
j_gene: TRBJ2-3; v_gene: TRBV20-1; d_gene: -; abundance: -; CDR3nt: TGCAGTGCTAGAGGCGTGACCACAGATACGCAGTATTTT; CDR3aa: CSARGVTTDTQYF